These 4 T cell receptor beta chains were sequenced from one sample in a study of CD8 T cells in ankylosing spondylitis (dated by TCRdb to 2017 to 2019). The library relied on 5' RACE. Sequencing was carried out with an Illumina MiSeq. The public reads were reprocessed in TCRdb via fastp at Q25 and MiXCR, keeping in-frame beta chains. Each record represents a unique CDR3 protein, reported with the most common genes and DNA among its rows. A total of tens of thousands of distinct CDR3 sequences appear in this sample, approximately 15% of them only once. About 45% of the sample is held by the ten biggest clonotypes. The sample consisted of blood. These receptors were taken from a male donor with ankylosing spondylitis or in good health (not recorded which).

CDR3 protein: CASSFQPGVSNQPQHF. The CDR3 region has the DNA TGTGCCAGCAGCTTTCAACCGGGAGTTAGCAATCAGCCCCAGCATTTT. The chain links TRBV5-5 to TRBJ1-5; no clear D gene. CDR1 and CDR2 (germline): SGHKS, YYEKEE (reference sequence). Trimming pared 2 bases from V and 0 bases from J, leaving 12 bases between. CDR3 length: 16 residues.

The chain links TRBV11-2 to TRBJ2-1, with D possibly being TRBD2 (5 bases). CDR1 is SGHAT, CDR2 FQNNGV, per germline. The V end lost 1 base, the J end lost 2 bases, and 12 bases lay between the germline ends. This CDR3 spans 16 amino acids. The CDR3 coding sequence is TGTGCCAGCAGCTTAGGACCGCGGGTCGCCTACAATGAGCAGTTCTTC. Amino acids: CASSLGPRVAYNEQFF.

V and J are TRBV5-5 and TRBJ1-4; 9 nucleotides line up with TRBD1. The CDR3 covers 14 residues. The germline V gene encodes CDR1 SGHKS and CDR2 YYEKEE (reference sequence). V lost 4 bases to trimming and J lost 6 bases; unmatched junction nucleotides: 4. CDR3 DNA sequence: TGTGCCAGCAGCATGGACAGGGGACATGAAAAACTGTTTTTT. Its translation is CASSMDRGHEKLFF.

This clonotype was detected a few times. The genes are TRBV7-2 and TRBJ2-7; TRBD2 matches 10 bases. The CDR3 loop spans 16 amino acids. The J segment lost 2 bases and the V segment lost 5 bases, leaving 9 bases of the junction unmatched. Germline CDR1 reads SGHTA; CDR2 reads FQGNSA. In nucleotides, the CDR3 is TGTGCCAGCAGCACCCAGCGGGGGGGAGTGACCTACGAGCAGTACTTC. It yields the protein CASSTQRGGVTYEQYF. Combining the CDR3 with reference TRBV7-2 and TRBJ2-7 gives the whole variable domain GAGVSQSPSNKVTEKGKDVELRCDPISGHTALYWYRQSLGQGLEFLIYFQGNSAPDKSGLPSDRFSAERTGGSVSTLTIQRTQQEDSAVYLCASSTQRGGVTYEQYFGPGTRLTVT.